This TCR beta chain came from a study of cytomegalovirus exposure and HLA in healthy donors. Overall study: Earlier work reported 117 million unique TCR beta sequences from 170 million or so T cells.

With 60 Vbeta and 13 Jbeta primers, the PCR was carried out. The authors' processing: In a later analysis, 70 million to 80 million unique TCR beta chains included roughly 11 million shared by two or more donors. Here immunoSEQ multiplex PCR was the method, and the copy in TCRdb shows in-frame clones only, minus some. D and trimming were read from the DNA, whereas the V and J calls and clone size are those reported in that table. The table includes 130,000 or so clones, under 10% detected once. Study-wide results and limits: CMV serostatus was the sole immune exposure data available. One cluster of highly shared sequence variants probably arose as a sequencing artifact.

Regarding this clone: Its antigen is not identified. Other DNA variants within this sample encode the same CDR3.

Germline CDR1 is SGHTA and CDR2 is FQGNSA. The ends lost 5 bases at V and 0 bases at J; junction bases unmatched: 5. There are 17 residues in the CDR3. The sequencing sample was made of PBMCs. This TCR was recovered from a woman aged 40 to 50 in good health and CMV-seropositive. V usage is TRBV7-2 and J usage is TRBJ2-2; TRBD2 aligns across 11 bases. As DNA, the CDR3 is TGTGCCAGCAGCCTTTTAGCGGGGGGGGCGAACACCGGGGAGCTGTTTTTT. This gives the protein CASSLLAGGANTGELFF.